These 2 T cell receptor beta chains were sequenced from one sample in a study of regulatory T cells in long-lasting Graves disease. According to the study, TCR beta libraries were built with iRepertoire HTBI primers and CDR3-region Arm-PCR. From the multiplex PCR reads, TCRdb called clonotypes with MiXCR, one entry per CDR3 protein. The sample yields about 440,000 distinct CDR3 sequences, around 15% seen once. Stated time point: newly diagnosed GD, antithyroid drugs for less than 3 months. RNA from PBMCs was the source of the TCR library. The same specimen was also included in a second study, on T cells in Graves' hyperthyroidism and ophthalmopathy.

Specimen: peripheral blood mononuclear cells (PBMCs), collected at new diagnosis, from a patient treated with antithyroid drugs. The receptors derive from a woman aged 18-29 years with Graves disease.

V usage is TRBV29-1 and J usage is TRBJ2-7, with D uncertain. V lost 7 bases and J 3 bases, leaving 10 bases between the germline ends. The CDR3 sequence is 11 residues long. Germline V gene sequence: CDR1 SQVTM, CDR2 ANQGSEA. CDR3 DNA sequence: TGCAGCGCTACCTGGGGCTACGAGCAGTACTTC. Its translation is CSATWGYEQYF.

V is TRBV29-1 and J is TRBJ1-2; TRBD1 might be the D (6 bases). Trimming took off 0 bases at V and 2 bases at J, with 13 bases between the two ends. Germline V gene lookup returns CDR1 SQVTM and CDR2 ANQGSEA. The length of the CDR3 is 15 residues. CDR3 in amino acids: CSVEDVVGGNYGYTF. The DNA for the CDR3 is TGCAGCGTTGAAGACGTCGTAGGGGGAAACTATGGCTACACCTTC.